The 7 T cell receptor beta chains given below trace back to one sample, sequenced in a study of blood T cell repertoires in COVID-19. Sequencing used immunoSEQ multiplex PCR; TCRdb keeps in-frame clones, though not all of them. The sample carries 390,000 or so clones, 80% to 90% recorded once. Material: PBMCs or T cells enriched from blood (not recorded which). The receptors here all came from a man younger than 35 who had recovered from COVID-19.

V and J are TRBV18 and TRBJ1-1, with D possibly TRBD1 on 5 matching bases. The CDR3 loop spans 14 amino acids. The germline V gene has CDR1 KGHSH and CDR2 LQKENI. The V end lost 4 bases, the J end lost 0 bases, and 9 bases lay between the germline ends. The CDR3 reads CASSQGAVNTEAFF. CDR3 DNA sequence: TGTGCCAGCTCACAAGGGGCTGTGAACACTGAAGCTTTCTTT.

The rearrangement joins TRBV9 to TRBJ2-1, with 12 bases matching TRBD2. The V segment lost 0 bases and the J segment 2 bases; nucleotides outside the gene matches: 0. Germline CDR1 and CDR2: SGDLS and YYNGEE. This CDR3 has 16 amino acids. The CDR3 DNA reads TGTGCCAGCAGCGTAGGGACTAGCGGGGCCTACAATGAGCAGTTCTTC. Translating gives CASSVGTSGAYNEQFF.

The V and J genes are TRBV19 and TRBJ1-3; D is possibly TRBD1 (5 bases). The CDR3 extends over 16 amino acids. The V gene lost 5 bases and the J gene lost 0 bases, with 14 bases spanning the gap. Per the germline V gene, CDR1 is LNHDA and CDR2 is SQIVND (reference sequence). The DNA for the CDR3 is TGTGCCAGTAGTCCACGGACACCCCTCTCTGGAAACACCATATATTTT. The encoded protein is CASSPRTPLSGNTIYF.

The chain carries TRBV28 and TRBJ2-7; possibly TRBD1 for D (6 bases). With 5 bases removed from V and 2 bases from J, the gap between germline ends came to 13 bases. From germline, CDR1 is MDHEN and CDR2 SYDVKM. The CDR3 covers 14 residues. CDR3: CASSNPQGPYEQYF. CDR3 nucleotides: TGTGCCAGCAGTAACCCACAGGGCCCCTACGAGCAGTACTTC.

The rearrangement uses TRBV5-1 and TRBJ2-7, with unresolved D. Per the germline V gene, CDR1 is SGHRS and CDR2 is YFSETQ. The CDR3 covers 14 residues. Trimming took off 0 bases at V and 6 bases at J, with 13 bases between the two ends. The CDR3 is CASSLGQTYSEQYF. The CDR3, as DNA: TGCGCCAGCAGCTTGGGACAAACTTATAGCGAGCAGTACTTC.

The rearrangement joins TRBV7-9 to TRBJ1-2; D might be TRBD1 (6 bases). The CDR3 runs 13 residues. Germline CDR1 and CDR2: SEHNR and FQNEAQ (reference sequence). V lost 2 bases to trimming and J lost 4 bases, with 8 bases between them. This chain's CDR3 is CASSLTQGYGYTF. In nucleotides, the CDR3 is TGTGCCAGCAGCTTAACACAGGGCTATGGCTACACCTTC. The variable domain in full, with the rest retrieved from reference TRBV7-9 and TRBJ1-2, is DTGVSQNPRHKITKRGQNVTFRCDPISEHNRLYWYRQTLGQGPEFLTYFQNEAQLEKSRLLSDRFSAERPKGSFSTLEIQRTEQGDSAMYLCASSLTQGYGYTFGSGTRLTVV.

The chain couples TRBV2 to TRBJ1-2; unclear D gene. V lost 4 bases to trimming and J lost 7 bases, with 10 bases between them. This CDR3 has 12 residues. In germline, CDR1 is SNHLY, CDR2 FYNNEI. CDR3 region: CASSVIGSGYTF. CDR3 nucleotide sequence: TGTGCCAGCAGTGTAATAGGGAGTGGCTACACCTTC.